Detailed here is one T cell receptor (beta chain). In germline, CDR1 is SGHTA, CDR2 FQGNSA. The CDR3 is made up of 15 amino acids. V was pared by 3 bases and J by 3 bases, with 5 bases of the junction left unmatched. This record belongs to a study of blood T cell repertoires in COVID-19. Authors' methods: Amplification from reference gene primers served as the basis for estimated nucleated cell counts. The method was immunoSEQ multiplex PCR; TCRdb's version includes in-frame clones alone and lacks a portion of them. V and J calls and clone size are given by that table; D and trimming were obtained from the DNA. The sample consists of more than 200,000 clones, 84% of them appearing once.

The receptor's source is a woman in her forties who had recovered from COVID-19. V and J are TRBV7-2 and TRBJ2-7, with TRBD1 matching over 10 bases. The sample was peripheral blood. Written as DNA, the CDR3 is TGTGCCAGCAGCTTCCAGACAGGGGGCAACTACGAGCAGTACTTC. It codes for CASSFQTGGNYEQYF.